The clone carrying this TCR beta chain was observed a handful of times. No antigen is known for it. Germline loops: CDR1 MNHNS, CDR2 SASEGT. The CDR3 consists of 14 residues. The V segment lost 7 bases and the J segment 5 bases; nucleotides outside the gene matches: 9. Specified time point: persistent/refractory GD, antithyroid drugs over 5 years with positive TRAb. TCR sequences were obtained from RNA taken from PBMCs. CDR3 regions were amplified by Arm-PCR using iRepertoire HTBI primers to build TCR beta libraries. TCRdb independently ran MiXCR on the multiplex PCR reads; one entry per CDR3 protein. The sample gives about 400,000 distinct CDR3 sequences, more than 20% of which show up once; less than 25% is in the top ten. The source of the sample is a study of regulatory T cells in long-lasting Graves disease. Study observations and caveats: Sharing of public clonotypes was greater in persistent patients (about 3,000) than in new patients (about 970). Patients with persistent disease showed a bias toward TRBV28, TRBJ1-2 and TRBJ2-5.

This sequence was found in a female donor with Graves disease. Here the sequenced sample was peripheral blood mononuclear cells (PBMCs), taken when the disease was refractory, from a patient treated with antithyroid drugs. The chain is built from TRBV6-1 and TRBJ2-7; TRBD2 matches 9 bases. The CDR3: CASTISGSSNEQYF. DNA for the CDR3: TGTGCCAGCACCATTAGCGGGAGTAGTAACGAGCAGTACTTC.